This TCR beta chain appears in the sequencing data of a study of a mutant IDH1 vaccine in newly diagnosed glioma. On the study more broadly: Therapy received beforehand was radiotherapy, temozolomide, or both, with most patients given both. Week 35 was assigned to visit V12, and week 47 was assigned to visit V13.

Time point given: week 35, safety follow-up. Vaccine doses each comprised 300 ug of mutant IDH1 20-mer peptide, with topical imiquimod. Weeks 1, 3, 5, 7, 11, 15, 19 and 23 were when patients received their eight vaccinations. Worth noting for this clone: Antigen: not known.

V was shortened by 4 bases and J by 7 bases, with 18 bases between the two germline ends. The CDR3 has 16 amino acids. The germline V gene has CDR1 SGHRS and CDR2 YFSETQ. Clones were sequenced by immunoSEQ multiplex PCR, and TCRdb holds only the in-frame ones, with some missing. The sample holds 40,000 to 55,000 clones, 65% to 85% seen once. The clonotype originates from a middle-aged man with glioma. The sequencing here drew on PBMCs, taken from a glioma patient whose treatment included an IDH1 peptide vaccine. The rearrangement links TRBV5-1 to TRBJ1-6, with D tentatively TRBD1 (6 bases). CDR3 bases: TGCGCCAGCAGCCCTCGGCCGGGACAAACAAATTCACCCCTCCACTTT. Protein sequence: CASSPRPGQTNSPLHF.